This entry is about one T cell receptor beta chain. Its antigen remains unknown. The data were taken from a study of cytomegalovirus exposure and HLA in healthy donors. Study-wide findings and caveats: In a later analysis, V- and J-gene trimming of beta chains associated with a DCLRE1C missense variant, replicated independently.

Both 60 Vbeta primers and 13 Jbeta primers went into the PCR. The method was immunoSEQ multiplex PCR; TCRdb's version includes in-frame clones alone and lacks a portion of them. The data hold 100,000 to 150,000 clones, with around 82% observed a single time. Per germline, CDR1 LGHNT and CDR2 FRNRAP. The CDR3 spans 15 residues. Trimming took 7 bases from V and 3 from J, leaving 18 bases between them. The specimen was PBMCs. The rearrangement uses TRBV12-5 and TRBJ1-2, with D unresolved. This TCR came from a man in his forties or fifties in good health and CMV-seronegative. CDR3 DNA sequence: TGTGCTAGTGCCCCCATAGTCTTCCGTGACTATGGCTACACCTTC. It is translated as CASAPIVFRDYGYTF.